The present TCR beta chain was sequenced within a study of spatial heterogeneity in lung cancer. Time point given: sample taken at primary tumor resection. Germline V gives CDR1 MNHNY, CDR2 SVGAGI (reference sequence). Trimming stripped 6 bases from V and 0 bases from J, with 12 bases between. This CDR3 is built from 14 residues. Study-level points and caveats: Mutation counts in tumors were tracked by counts of expanded intratumoral alpha and beta TCRs.

This clonotype was seen repeatedly, ten times or more. The antigen remains unidentified. TCRdb reprocessed the 5' RACE reads with MiXCR, giving one entry per CDR3 protein. The profile shows 9,500 to 10,000 distinct CDR3 sequences, about 6% of them singletons. The sample in question was lung tumor tissue, obtained at surgery. The TCR originated in a male donor with early-stage non-small cell lung cancer. The chain recombines TRBV6-6 with TRBJ2-7; D gene unclear. The CDR3 protein is CASSPLDGSYEQYF. The CDR3 DNA sequence: TGTGCCAGCAGCCCACTGGACGGCTCCTACGAGCAGTACTTC.